The following is a T cell receptor (beta chain) sequence with its context. The V segment lost 6 bases and the J segment 5 bases; nucleotides outside the gene matches: 8. The CDR3 consists of 16 residues. The germline CDR1 and CDR2 sequences are WSHSY and SAAADI. Genomic DNA acted as the template from which TCR beta VDJ combination and CDR3 sequence profiling were carried out. TCRdb itself ran the reads through MiXCR, one entry per CDR3 protein. Among 100,000 to 150,000 distinct CDR3 sequences, 40% to 45% were seen once, and the ten largest hold 8% to 9%. This sample is drawn from a study of CD8+CD57+ T cells in acquired aplastic anemia.

The genes are TRBV10-2 and TRBJ2-3, with TRBD2 identical over 13 bases. The receptor was derived from a human donor in good health, serving as a control. Sequencing input: sorted CD4+, CD8+, or CD8+CD57+ T cells (not recorded which) from PBMCs. CDR3 residues: CASRNRLAGGLDTQYF. The CDR3 region has the DNA TGCGCCAGCAGGAACCGACTAGCGGGGGGCTTAGATACGCAGTATTTT.